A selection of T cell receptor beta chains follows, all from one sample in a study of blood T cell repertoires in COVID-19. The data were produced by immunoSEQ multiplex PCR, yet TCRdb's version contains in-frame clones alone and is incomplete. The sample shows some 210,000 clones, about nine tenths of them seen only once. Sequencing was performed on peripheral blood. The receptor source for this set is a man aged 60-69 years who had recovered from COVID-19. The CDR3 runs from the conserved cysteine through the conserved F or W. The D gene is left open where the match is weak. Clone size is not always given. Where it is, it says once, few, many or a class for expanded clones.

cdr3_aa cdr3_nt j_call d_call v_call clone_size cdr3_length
CASSQGETGGWKFF TGTGCCAGCAGCCAAGGCGAAACGGGTGGCTGGAAGTTCTTC TRBJ2-1 - TRBV4-2 - 14
CASSKRGLAGHLRTDTQYF TGTGCCAGCAGCAAAAGGGGACTAGCGGGACATTTGCGCACAGATACGCAGTATTTT TRBJ2-3 - TRBV21-1 - 19
CAIGDSRKTYEQYF TGTGCCATCGGGGACAGTCGAAAGACCTACGAGCAGTACTTC TRBJ2-7 TRBD1 TRBV10-3 - 14
CAWSLLHTGVNYGYTF TGTGCCTGGAGTCTACTACATACAGGAGTAAACTATGGCTACACCTTC TRBJ1-2 - TRBV30 - 16
CASSPIQGEATEAFF TGCGCCAGCAGCCCGATACAGGGGGAAGCGACTGAAGCTTTCTTT TRBJ1-1 TRBD1 TRBV5-1 - 15
CASSQESRPLNYGYTF TGCGCCAGCAGCCAAGAGTCCAGGCCGCTTAACTATGGCTACACCTTC TRBJ1-2 - TRBV4-1 - 16
CASRTGSRSTDTQYF TGTGCCAGCAGAACCGGGAGCAGGAGCACAGATACGCAGTATTTT TRBJ2-3 - TRBV5-8 - 15
CASSAPGHSYNEQFF TGTGCCAGCAGCGCCCCGGGTCACTCCTACAATGAGCAGTTCTTC TRBJ2-1 - TRBV7-3 few 15
CSGGGTSSPDTQYF TGCAGCGGCGGCGGGACTAGCAGCCCAGATACGCAGTATTTT TRBJ2-3 TRBD2 TRBV29-1 - 14
CASGLNLGPYNEQFF TGTGCCAGCGGCCTCAATCTTGGGCCCTACAATGAGCAGTTCTTC TRBJ2-1 - TRBV7-2 - 15
CASSSGIRRTGELFF TGTGCCAGCAGCTCCGGGATCAGGAGGACCGGGGAGCTGTTTTTT TRBJ2-2 - TRBV11-2 - 15
CASRFRGANYGYTF TGTGCCAGCAGGTTTCGTGGAGCTAACTATGGCTACACCTTC TRBJ1-2 - TRBV28 - 14
CASSLGVNTEAFF TGTGCCAGCAGTCTAGGAGTTAACACTGAAGCTTTCTTT TRBJ1-1 - TRBV2 - 13
CASSSVPGQGATSFNEQFF TGTGCCAGCAGCTCGGTCCCGGGACAGGGGGCTACTTCCTTCAATGAGCAGTTCTTC TRBJ2-1 TRBD1 TRBV7-2 - 19
CASSLPEDTQYF TGTGCCAGCAGTCTACCTGAGGATACGCAGTATTTT TRBJ2-3 - TRBV27 - 12
CASSPRTGITYNEQFF TGTGCCAGCAGCCCCCGGACAGGGATAACCTACAATGAGCAGTTCTTC TRBJ2-1 TRBD1 TRBV9 - 16
CASSYPSAGRDEQFF TGTGCCAGCAGTTACCCCAGTGCCGGGAGAGATGAGCAGTTCTTC TRBJ2-1 - TRBV6-2/TRBV6-3 - 15
CASRRQGASEQFF TGCGCCAGCCGAAGGCAGGGGGCTAGTGAGCAGTTCTTC TRBJ2-1 TRBD1 TRBV10-2 - 13
CASSLTGDYSPLHF TGTGCCAGCAGTCTTACAGGGGATTATTCACCCCTCCACTTT TRBJ1-6 TRBD1 TRBV6-2/TRBV6-3 - 14
CASSVDRGNTEAFF TGTGCCAGCAGCGTAGACAGGGGTAACACTGAAGCTTTCTTT TRBJ1-1 TRBD1 TRBV9 - 14
CASSLTSGRYGYTF TGTGCCAGCAGCTTAACCAGCGGGCGTTATGGCTACACCTTC TRBJ1-2 - TRBV11-2 - 14
CASSEIPRGAQHF TGTGCCAGCAGTGAAATCCCACGCGGGGCCCAGCATTTT TRBJ1-5 - TRBV6-1 once 13
CASSFPRTGELFF TGTGCCAGTAGTTTTCCACGGACAGGGGAGCTGTTTTTT TRBJ2-2 - TRBV19 - 13
CASSYWGQEEGGYTF TGTGCCAGCAGTTACTGGGGACAGGAAGAGGGTGGCTACACCTTC TRBJ1-2 TRBD1 TRBV27 - 15
CASSYSGSLQETQYF TGTGCCAGCAGTTACTCCGGGAGCCTACAAGAGACCCAGTACTTC TRBJ2-5 - TRBV6-2/TRBV6-3 - 15
CASRLTGQFNYGYTF TGTGCCAGCAGATTGACCGGACAGTTTAACTATGGCTACACCTTC TRBJ1-2 - TRBV5-6 - 15
CASSIGQGLNYGYTF TGTGCCAGTAGTATCGGACAGGGACTCAACTATGGCTACACCTTC TRBJ1-2 TRBD1 TRBV19 - 15
CAWGGSSYEQYF TGTGCCTGGGGCGGGAGCTCCTACGAGCAGTACTTC TRBJ2-7 TRBD2 TRBV30 - 12
CASSAGQGMREQYF TGCGCCAGCAGCGCCGGACAGGGTATGCGAGAGCAGTACTTC TRBJ2-7 TRBD1 TRBV5-1 - 14
CSAGQFYEQYF TGCAGCGCCGGACAGTTCTACGAGCAGTACTTC TRBJ2-7 - TRBV29-1 - 11
CASSAGPSTDTQYF TGTGCCAGCTCCGCGGGGCCTAGCACAGATACGCAGTATTTT TRBJ2-3 - TRBV6-5 - 14
CASSPRQPPGTQYF TGTGCCAGCAGCCCCCGACAGCCTCCAGGGACCCAGTACTTC TRBJ2-5 - TRBV3-1/TRBV3-2 - 14
CASTPDTGLVYGYTF TGTGCCAGTACCCCGGACACAGGACTAGTCTATGGCTACACCTTC TRBJ1-2 - TRBV19 - 15
CASSFGAYNEQFF TGTGCCAGCAGCTTTGGAGCTTACAATGAGCAGTTCTTC TRBJ2-1 - TRBV11-2 once 13
CASSGSRDNEQFF TGTGCCAGCAGTGGATCCCGGGACAATGAGCAGTTCTTC TRBJ2-1 - TRBV28 - 13
CASSEARTGLYEQYF TGTGCCAGCAGTGAAGCCCGGACAGGACTCTACGAGCAGTACTTC TRBJ2-7 TRBD1 TRBV2 - 15
CASSLVTGLVYEQYF TGCGCCAGCAGCTTGGTGACAGGCCTTGTTTACGAGCAGTACTTC TRBJ2-7 - TRBV5-1 - 15
CASTGQGGGGNIQYF TGTGCCAGTACCGGACAGGGAGGTGGTGGGAACATTCAGTACTTC TRBJ2-4 TRBD1 TRBV19 once 15
CASSLSSNTGELFF TGTGCCAGCAGCTTAAGCTCAAACACCGGGGAGCTGTTTTTT TRBJ2-2 - TRBV7-7 few 14
CASRGGISYNEQFF TGTGCCAGCCGCGGGGGGATCTCCTACAATGAGCAGTTCTTC TRBJ2-1 TRBD2 TRBV27 few 14
CASSPPGREANSPLHF TGTGCCAGCTCACCACCGGGGAGGGAGGCTAATTCACCCCTCCACTTT TRBJ1-6 - TRBV18 - 16